The rows below give T cell receptor beta chains drawn from one sample of a study of control samples from healthy donors and cancer patients. Using immunoSEQ multiplex PCR, the repertoire was profiled, and TCRdb retains in-frame clones only, with some absent. The repertoire holds around 190,000 clones, with around 90% as singletons. Sequences were obtained from blood. Source of these receptors: a woman aged 45-65 years in good health. The CDR3 runs from the conserved cysteine through the conserved F or W. The D gene is left open where the match is weak. Size is stated for part of the rows, as once, few or many counts, or as a class when the clone is expanded.

>TRBV9|once|NA|TRBJ2-7
TGTGCCAGCAGCGTAGGGGTAGGGGCCTCCTACGAGCAGTACTTC
CASSVGVGASYEQYF
>TRBV20-1|NA|NA|TRBJ2-5
TGCAGTGCTTGGAAGGTGGAGACCCAGTACTTC
CSAWKVETQYF
>TRBV28|NA|TRBD1|TRBJ2-7
TGTGCCAGCAGTTTCACAGGGGACGGCGAGCAGTACTTC
CASSFTGDGEQYF
>TRBV7-9|NA|NA|TRBJ1-2
TGTGCCAGCAACAGTATGAGAGGGACCGATGGCTACACCTTC
CASNSMRGTDGYTF
>TRBV5-1|NA|NA|TRBJ1-5
TGCGCCAGACGGACAGTCCCCCAGCCCCAGCATTTT
CARRTVPQPQHF
>TRBV2|NA|TRBD1|TRBJ1-5
TGTGCCAGCAGATCACAGGGACAGTCAGGTCAGCCCCAGCATTTT
CASRSQGQSGQPQHF
>TRBV18|NA|TRBD1|TRBJ1-5
TGTGCCAGCTCAACGACAGGGAATCAGCCCCAGCATTTT
CASSTTGNQPQHF
>TRBV12-3/TRBV12-4|NA|NA|TRBJ2-1
TGTGCCAGCAGTTTATCAGAGCAGTTCTTC
CASSLSEQFF
>TRBV18|once|NA|TRBJ1-1
TGTGCCAGCTCACCATCCCAGGGGACGGGCACTGAAGCTTTCTTT
CASSPSQGTGTEAFF
>TRBV6-6|NA|NA|TRBJ1-6
TGTGCCAGCAGCAAGACCCAAGGCCCCCTCCACTTT
CASSKTQGPLHF
>TRBV2|NA|NA|TRBJ2-1
TGTGCCAGCTACGGCTACAATGAGCAGTTCTTC
CASYGYNEQFF
>TRBV28|NA|NA|TRBJ2-7
TGTGCCAGCAGTCTAGGGGGGCCCCCCGAGCAGTACTTC
CASSLGGPPEQYF
>TRBV7-8|NA|NA|TRBJ2-7
TGTGCCAGCAGCTACTTATACGAGCAGTACTTC
CASSYLYEQYF
>TRBV5-1|few|NA|TRBJ2-7
TGCGCCAGCAGCTTCTACTTTAGCGGCTACGAGCAGTACTTC
CASSFYFSGYEQYF
>TRBV2|few|NA|TRBJ1-6
TGTGCCACCCGAACGGGGCAACTTGGTTCACCCCTCCACTTT
CATRTGQLGSPLHF
>TRBV2|NA|NA|TRBJ2-7
TGTGCCAGCAGTGAAGATCGGGGCGAGCAGTACTTC
CASSEDRGEQYF
>TRBV7-3|NA|NA|TRBJ2-3
TGTGCCAGCAGCTTATTTGGGCTAACCACAGATACGCAGTATTTT
CASSLFGLTTDTQYF
>TRBV3-1/TRBV3-2|NA|NA|TRBJ1-1
TGTGCCAGCAGCCAAGACAGGATAATGAACACTGAAGCTTTCTTT
CASSQDRIMNTEAFF
>TRBV5-5|NA|NA|TRBJ1-1
TGTGCCAGCAGCTGGGGGGAGATCATGAACACTGAAGCTTTCTTT
CASSWGEIMNTEAFF
>TRBV28|once|TRBD2|TRBJ2-2
TGTGCCAGCACCCCGGCGGGGAGGGCCGCCGGGGAGCTGTTTTTT
CASTPAGRAAGELFF